This paragraph reports one T cell receptor beta chain. The clone's antigen remains unknown. No base quality values were provided; no much bigger clone lies one nucleotide off. Systemically healthy Caucasian individuals from Russia, 35 to 50 in total and aged roughly 6 to 100 years, were included as donors. Each donor gave 8 to 10 milliliters of peripheral blood, collected into EDTA-treated Vacutainer tubes. PBMCs were isolated by Ficoll-Paque density-gradient centrifugation, with at least 7 million obtained per sample. Trizol reagent was used to extract total RNA from the PBMCs, yielding at least 6 micrograms per sample. For every donor, flow cytometry on a PBMC aliquot measured the percentage of naive CD45RAhigh/CD27high T cells. The library was made by 5' RACE. A second roughly 7 to 11 cycle PCR used a sample-barcoded 5' primer and a J-beta primer mix. A template-switch 5' adaptor carrying 12 random nucleotides introduced a unique molecular identifier onto each TCR beta cDNA molecule. At least 2.5 million CDR3-containing paired-end reads were obtained from each sample. First-strand cDNA was synthesized from all RNA with the Mint cDNA synthesis kit, primed by a TRBC-specific oligonucleotide. All cDNA was treated with uracil-DNA glycosylase and then went through a first 18-cycle PCR with the universal primers M1SS and BC2_uni_R. Per the original workflow: For normalization, 1 million high-quality reads were randomly selected from each sample, with every read carrying a distinct molecular identifier. Instead of being binned into consensus sequences, reads with shared molecular identifiers were discarded. MiTCR, set to a Q25 quality threshold and the strictest error-elimination algorithm, was used for CDR3 identification, clonotype clustering and error correction. A nonparametric unseen species model using Euler transformation provided a lower-bound estimate of total TCR beta diversity. The public sequencing data were trimmed at Q25 with fastp and processed into clonotypes with MiXCR by TCRdb, which kept only in-frame beta chains. Each record represents a unique CDR3 protein, reported with the most common genes and DNA among its rows. TCRdb's processing, not the study's, gives the V and J calls here. This sample lists 1.5 million to 2 million distinct CDR3 sequences; approximately 40% were detected once. Roughly 23% of the sample rests with the top ten.

The germline ends are 9 bases apart after V is trimmed by 6 bases and J by 2 bases. CDR1 SGHDN and CDR2 FVKESK are derived from the germline V gene. The CDR3 covers 13 residues, taking in both the cysteine and the phenylalanine. Of the read, only the CDR3 DNA is kept; its 39 bases are in frame from base 1. The data were taken from a study of blood T cells in healthy people across ages (dated by TCRdb to the mid-2010s). Background for the entire study: In model experiments, template switching captured about one uniquely barcoded TCR beta cDNA molecule for every two T cells. To track age-related changes in TCR beta repertoire diversity, the study relied on deep sequencing normalized with unique cDNA molecular identifiers. Four age groups were formed from the donors: young (average about 17 years), middle-aged (approximately 42), aged (roughly 56) and long-lived (82). To avoid experimental bias, donors of different ages were randomly spread across the sequencing lanes. The study analyzed two additional independent replicas of 1 million unique cDNA reads from the same blood draw for two donors, one aged 18 to 30 and one aged 80 or older.

Results and caveats for the whole study, not just this receptor: Conclusive comparison of naive and antigen-experienced compartments was prevented by the profiling of bulk unsorted PBMCs. Compared with the aged group, more naive CD4+ T cells, fewer expanded clones and increased TCR diversity were shown by the long-lived group, suggesting age selection. As age increased, observed TCR beta diversity per million T cells dropped in a roughly linear way, and a significant reduction was already evident by age 40. There was a strong correlation between observed TCR beta diversity and the percentage of naive T cells measured by flow cytometry. The CMV infection status of donors was not known, potentially confounding age-related changes in expanded clonotypes. Estimates of total diversity from one million sequenced T cells were regarded as lower bounds and underestimates.

The receptor was isolated from a human donor in good health. The chain links TRBV14 with TRBJ2-3; the D gene lacks a confident call. Sequenced material: blood. CDR3 reads: CASSWSYTDTQYF. In nucleotides, the sequence is TGTGCCAGCAGTTGGAGTTACACAGATACGCAGTATTTT.